The clone carrying this TCR beta chain was found once. The data derive from a study of cytomegalovirus exposure and HLA in healthy donors. Researchers ran the PCR with 60 Vbeta and 13 Jbeta primers. Produced via immunoSEQ multiplex PCR; TCRdb's table is partial and in-frame only. The profile shows 100,000 or so clones, around 76% of them singletons. Sequences were obtained from PBMCs. This receptor was obtained from a woman aged 45-59 years in good health and CMV-seropositive.

The CDR3 DNA sequence: TGTGCCAGCTCACCCCTCGAGCTAGCGGGAGGCGAGCAGTACTTC. Its translation: CASSPLELAGGEQYF. The V and J genes are TRBV18 and TRBJ2-7; TRBD2 matches 11 bases. This CDR3 is built from 15 residues. Looked up from germline, CDR1 is KGHSH and CDR2 is LQKENI. The ends lost 3 bases at V and 6 bases at J; junction bases unmatched: 7.